These T cell receptor beta chains were read from a single sample in a study of T cell responses to AZD1222 COVID-19 vaccine. Sequenced by immunoSEQ multiplex PCR; TCRdb stores in-frame clones only, minus some. The repertoire holds approximately 110,000 clones, approximately 84% seen once, with about 10% in the top ten. Sequencing was performed on peripheral blood, taken on day 0 of AZD1222 vaccination. The receptors come from an adult in good health. Each CDR3 is given with its conserved first and last residue. The D gene is left open where the match is weak. Rows may omit the clone size; those that give it use once, few, many or a size class.

CDR3aa: CASGTSGREEQYF
d_gene: TRBD2
v_gene: TRBV9
abundance: NA

CDR3aa: CASSPNSGGPTDQETQYF
d_gene: TRBD2
v_gene: TRBV10-2
abundance: NA

CDR3aa: CASSGRDRMNTGELFF
d_gene: TRBD1
v_gene: TRBV2
abundance: NA

CDR3aa: CASRRQGFTDTQYF
d_gene: TRBD1
v_gene: TRBV6-5
abundance: NA

CDR3aa: CASSLFGSGDNQPQHF
d_gene: NA
v_gene: TRBV7-9
abundance: few

CDR3aa: CASSSAWIRPMGYYGYTF
d_gene: NA
v_gene: TRBV27
abundance: NA

CDR3aa: CASSQVPGNYEQYF
d_gene: NA
v_gene: TRBV4-1
abundance: NA

CDR3aa: CSARDIYEQYF
d_gene: NA
v_gene: TRBV20-1
abundance: NA

CDR3aa: CASSFPEPNTEAFF
d_gene: NA
v_gene: TRBV28
abundance: NA

CDR3aa: CASSHYTDTQYF
d_gene: NA
v_gene: TRBV7-2
abundance: NA

CDR3aa: CASRPFTGGNEQYF
d_gene: TRBD1
v_gene: TRBV11-3
abundance: NA

CDR3aa: CASSQGGSSNQPQHF
d_gene: NA
v_gene: TRBV4-1
abundance: NA

CDR3aa: CASSDRPYSNQPQHF
d_gene: NA
v_gene: TRBV6-1
abundance: NA

CDR3aa: CASSPRGGSHEQYF
d_gene: NA
v_gene: TRBV7-9
abundance: NA

CDR3aa: CASSPGTRGYTF
d_gene: NA
v_gene: TRBV7-9
abundance: NA

CDR3aa: CASSPGRVTGELFF
d_gene: NA
v_gene: TRBV28
abundance: NA

CDR3aa: CASSVGLVSTADTQYF
d_gene: NA
v_gene: TRBV9
abundance: NA

CDR3aa: CASSENFLRDTEAFF
d_gene: NA
v_gene: TRBV2
abundance: NA

CDR3aa: CASSYRGSEQYF
d_gene: NA
v_gene: TRBV6-2/TRBV6-3
abundance: NA

CDR3aa: CASTTRGEAGETQYF
d_gene: NA
v_gene: TRBV11-3
abundance: NA

CDR3aa: CASSKQTGVGYGYTF
d_gene: NA
v_gene: TRBV19
abundance: NA

CDR3aa: CASSIGGSLYGYTF
d_gene: NA
v_gene: TRBV7-8
abundance: NA

CDR3aa: CASSATGVKGTEAFF
d_gene: TRBD1
v_gene: TRBV18
abundance: NA

CDR3aa: CASSWSSGGNTGELFF
d_gene: TRBD2
v_gene: TRBV5-1
abundance: NA

CDR3aa: CASSFSNEKLFF
d_gene: NA
v_gene: TRBV28
abundance: NA

CDR3aa: CASSLEGSNYGYTF
d_gene: NA
v_gene: TRBV28
abundance: NA

CDR3aa: CASSLIGTNGYTF
d_gene: NA
v_gene: TRBV27
abundance: NA

CDR3aa: CAISESTGYGYTF
d_gene: NA
v_gene: TRBV10-3
abundance: NA

CDR3aa: CAWSVGNTIYF
d_gene: NA
v_gene: TRBV30
abundance: NA

CDR3aa: CAIRGLDQETQYF
d_gene: TRBD2
v_gene: TRBV10-3
abundance: once

CDR3aa: CAISGELGSKKAFF
d_gene: NA
v_gene: TRBV10-3
abundance: NA

CDR3aa: CASTASWGGDEQFF
d_gene: TRBD2
v_gene: TRBV25-1
abundance: NA

CDR3aa: CASSPKDTRPDEGYEQYF
d_gene: NA
v_gene: TRBV23-1
abundance: NA

CDR3aa: CASSYSILSYGYTF
d_gene: NA
v_gene: TRBV6-5
abundance: few

CDR3aa: CASSPSGINREQFF
d_gene: NA
v_gene: TRBV7-9
abundance: few

CDR3aa: CASSRWTGGGETQYF
d_gene: TRBD1
v_gene: TRBV14
abundance: NA

CDR3aa: CASRNPGQGASEQYF
d_gene: TRBD1
v_gene: TRBV5-5
abundance: NA

CDR3aa: CASRRGDTGELFF
d_gene: TRBD2
v_gene: TRBV5-1
abundance: NA

CDR3aa: CASSARTGIHGYTF
d_gene: TRBD1
v_gene: TRBV14
abundance: few

CDR3aa: CATGSSGDLDTQYF
d_gene: NA
v_gene: TRBV6-5
abundance: NA

CDR3aa: CASSSTPGAITEAFF
d_gene: NA
v_gene: TRBV6-5
abundance: NA

CDR3aa: CASSTGGLNQPQHF
d_gene: TRBD1
v_gene: TRBV5-1
abundance: NA

CDR3aa: CASSLRTGNQETQYF
d_gene: TRBD1
v_gene: TRBV28
abundance: NA

CDR3aa: CASSVTGNTEAFF
d_gene: NA
v_gene: TRBV9
abundance: NA

CDR3aa: CASSPLGEEETQYF
d_gene: NA
v_gene: TRBV11-2
abundance: NA

CDR3aa: CASSIDLEQPQHF
d_gene: NA
v_gene: TRBV19
abundance: NA

CDR3aa: CASSIPGTRAYEQYF
d_gene: NA
v_gene: TRBV21-1
abundance: once

CDR3aa: CASSHRPSGTEAFF
d_gene: NA
v_gene: TRBV4-1
abundance: NA

CDR3aa: CASSPGLAGSTDTQYF
d_gene: TRBD2
v_gene: TRBV7-3
abundance: NA